These 14 T cell receptor beta chains originate from one sample sequenced in a study of T cell responses to AZD1222 COVID-19 vaccine. Assay used: immunoSEQ multiplex PCR; TCRdb lists only in-frame clones, some missing. The table has about 140,000 clones, roughly nine tenths seen once. The source material was peripheral blood, sampled 28 days after the second dose of the MenACWY control vaccine. These receptors were taken from an adult who received the MenACWY meningococcal vaccine as a control.

This clone was seen more than once but under ten times. The chain couples TRBV10-1 to TRBJ2-2; 10 bases are a match to TRBD2. The J segment lost 1 base and the V segment lost 0 bases, leaving 8 bases of the junction unmatched. Germline V gene data show CDR1 as WNHNN and CDR2 as SYGVQD (reference sequence). CDR3 length: 19 residues. In DNA form, the CDR3 reads TGCGCCAGCAGTGAGTCGCGGCTAGCGGGAGCTTTGAACACCGGGGAGCTGTTTTTT. Translated: CASSESRLAGALNTGELFF.

The rearrangement joins TRBV7-9 to TRBJ2-1; D is uncertain. The CDR3 consists of 14 residues. Germline V gives CDR1 SEHNR, CDR2 FQNEAQ (reference sequence). The V end lost 1 base, the J end lost 7 bases, and 11 bases lay between the germline ends. The CDR3 bases are TGTGCCAGCAGCTTAGGAGGCGCTGGGAATGAGCAGTTCTTC. Translating it yields CASSLGGAGNEQFF.

The chain has TRBV4-3 and TRBJ1-6; D is unresolved. V shed 1 base and J shed 9 bases, with 7 bases lying between them. This CDR3 is built from 13 residues. CDR1 is LGHNA and CDR2 is YSLEER in the germline V gene. CDR3 sequence reads: CASSQGEGSPLHF. CDR3 nucleotides: TGCGCCAGCAGCCAAGGGGAGGGTTCACCCCTCCACTTT.

V usage is TRBV27 and J usage is TRBJ2-2; D is possibly TRBD2 (5 bases). V was cut by 3 bases and J by 5 bases, with 7 bases left in between. CDR1 MNHEY and CDR2 SMNVEV come from the germline V gene (reference sequence). CDR3 size: 13 residues. The DNA for the CDR3 is TGTGCCAGCAGTTTGTCGGGGACCGGGGAGCTGTTTTTT. Translated: CASSLSGTGELFF.

CDR3 sequence (DNA): TGTGCCAGCTCACCAACCATTAGCGGGGACGAGCAGTACTTC. This sequence encodes CASSPTISGDEQYF. The V and J genes are TRBV18 and TRBJ2-7, with 8 nucleotides matching TRBD2. The CDR3 is 14 residues long. CDR1 is KGHSH and CDR2 is LQKENI in the germline V gene. V was pared by 2 bases and J by 5 bases, with 5 bases of the junction left unmatched.

The rearrangement joins TRBV12-3 or TRBV12-4 to TRBJ1-5; D gene ambiguous. V lost 5 bases, J lost 5 bases, and 7 bases lay in between. This CDR3 contains 12 residues. The CDR3 region is CASSGIDQPQHF. CDR3 sequence (DNA): TGTGCCAGCAGTGGGATAGATCAGCCCCAGCATTTT.

V gene TRBV4-3 combines with J gene TRBJ1-2; D is uncertain. This CDR3 is built from 14 residues. Germline lookup yields CDR1 LGHNA and CDR2 YSLEER. V was cut by 8 bases and J by 5 bases, with 18 bases left in between. The CDR3 DNA reads as TGCGCCAGCTCCACCTCCCGGGCGGGTTATGGCTACACCTTC. It specifies CASSTSRAGYGYTF.

This chain joins TRBV6-5 and TRBJ1-5; D is ambiguous. In germline, CDR1 is MNHEY, CDR2 SVGAGI. CDR3 length: 13 amino acids. Between the trimmed V and J ends, which lost 0 bases and 4 bases, there was a span of 4 bases. The CDR3: CASSYSPNQPQHF. As DNA, the CDR3 is TGTGCCAGCAGTTACTCCCCTAATCAGCCCCAGCATTTT.

This chain links TRBV7-8 with TRBJ2-1, with TRBD2 identical over 12 bases. After removal of 1 base from V and 2 bases from J, the junction contained 3 bases not matched to a gene. Germline values: CDR1 SGHVS, CDR2 FQNEAQ. This CDR3 region has 17 residues. The DNA for the CDR3 is TGTGCCAGCAGCTTAGTGGCTAGCGGGGGGGCCTACAATGAGCAGTTCTTC. Its translation is CASSLVASGGAYNEQFF. Full variable domain (rest looked up from reference TRBV7-8 and TRBJ2-1): GAGVSQSPRYKVAKRGQDVALRCDPISGHVSLFWYQQALGQGPEFLTYFQNEAQLDKSGLPSDRFFAERPEGSVSTLKIQRTQQEDSAVYLCASSLVASGGAYNEQFFGPGTRLTVL.

The V gene is TRBV27, the J gene TRBJ2-3; 9 positions agree with TRBD1. Germline CDR1 MNHEY, CDR2 SMNVEV (reference sequence). CDR3 length equals 13 residues. Trimming took 10 bases from V and 1 from J; bases not matched to a gene: 3. In DNA, the CDR3 is TGTGCCATCAGGACAGGGGGCACAGATACGCAGTATTTT. It translates to CAIRTGGTDTQYF.

This chain uses TRBV24-1 with TRBJ2-1; a possible D gene is TRBD1 (6 bases). CDR1 and CDR2 from the germline V gene are KGHDR and SFDVKD. V was shortened by 5 bases and J by 3 bases, with 19 bases between the two germline ends. The CDR3 covers 17 residues. This chain's CDR3 is CATSAATDSTFYNEQFF. The DNA of the CDR3 is TGTGCCACCAGTGCCGCGACGGACAGTACCTTCTACAATGAGCAGTTCTTC.

The rearrangement links TRBV28 to TRBJ2-7, with 7 bases lining up with TRBD2. Germline trimming cut 6 bases from V and 0 bases from J; bases unmatched to any gene: 8. Germline loops: CDR1 MDHEN, CDR2 SYDVKM. This CDR3 contains 15 residues. The CDR3 here is CASRGRAAGSYEQYF. The CDR3 DNA sequence: TGTGCCAGCAGAGGGAGGGCCGCAGGCTCCTACGAGCAGTACTTC.

The chain's CDR3 is CASGLISGGELFF. CDR3 in DNA: TGTGCTAGTGGTTTGATCTCGGGGGGGGAGCTGTTTTTT. The chain carries TRBV12-5 and TRBJ2-2; tentative D call: TRBD2 (5 bases). Germline CDR1 and CDR2: LGHNT and FRNRAP. The CDR3 is 13 amino acids. The V end was cut by 2 bases, the J end by 8 bases, with 9 bases between.

V usage is TRBV6-5 and J usage is TRBJ1-5, with D tentatively TRBD1 (6 bases). The CDR3 runs 14 residues. CDR1 and CDR2 (germline): MNHEY, SVGAGI. V was trimmed by 10 bases and J by 9 bases, leaving 22 bases between them. For the CDR3, the DNA is TGTGCCACCTCGGGGGCGTTGGGTGACAGGCCCCAGCATTTT. Protein sequence: CATSGALGDRPQHF.